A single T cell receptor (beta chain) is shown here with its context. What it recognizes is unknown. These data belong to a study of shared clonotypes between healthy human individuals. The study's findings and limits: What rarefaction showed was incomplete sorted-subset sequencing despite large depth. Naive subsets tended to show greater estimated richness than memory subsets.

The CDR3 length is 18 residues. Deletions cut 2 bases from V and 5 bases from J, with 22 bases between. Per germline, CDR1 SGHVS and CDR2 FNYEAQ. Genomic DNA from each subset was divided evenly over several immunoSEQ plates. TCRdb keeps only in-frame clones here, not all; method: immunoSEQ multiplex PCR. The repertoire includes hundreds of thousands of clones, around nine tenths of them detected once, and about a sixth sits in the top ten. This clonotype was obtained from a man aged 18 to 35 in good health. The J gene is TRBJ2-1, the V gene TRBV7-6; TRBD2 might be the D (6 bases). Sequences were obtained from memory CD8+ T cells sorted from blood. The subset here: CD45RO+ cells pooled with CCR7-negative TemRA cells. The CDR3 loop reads CASSLNSVRDWGHNEQFF. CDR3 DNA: TGTGCCAGCAGCTTAAACTCTGTTAGGGACTGGGGACACAATGAGCAGTTCTTC. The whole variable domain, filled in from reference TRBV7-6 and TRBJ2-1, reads GAGVSQSPRYKVTKRGQDVALRCDPISGHVSLYWYRQALGQGPEFLTYFNYEAQQDKSGLPNDRFSAERPEGSISTLTIQRTEQRDSAMYRCASSLNSVRDWGHNEQFFGPGTRLTVL.